This is a list of T cell receptor beta chains from one sample in a study of T cell responses to AZD1222 COVID-19 vaccine. Only in-frame clones appear in the TCRdb table, and some are missing; sequencing was by immunoSEQ multiplex PCR. The sample lists about 180,000 clones, around 90% occurring once. This sample comprised peripheral blood, obtained 28 days after the second AZD1222 dose. All receptors come from an adult who received the AZD1222 COVID-19 vaccine. CDR3s include the opening cysteine and the closing phenylalanine or tryptophan. The order of the fields is J gene, clone size, V gene, D gene, CDR3 protein, CDR3 DNA. The D gene is left open where the match is weak. Clone size is stated in some rows and not others, as once, few, many or a class when expanded.

TRBJ2-1 NA TRBV3-1/TRBV3-2 NA CASSQDAHSYNEQFF TGTGCCAGCAGCCAAGATGCCCACTCCTACAATGAGCAGTTCTTC
TRBJ2-1 NA TRBV7-9 NA CASSRMGSRLFF TGTGCCAGCAGCAGGATGGGGTCTAGACTGTTCTTC
TRBJ1-2 NA TRBV18 NA CASSPGEQGGYTF TGTGCCAGCTCACCAGGGGAACAGGGAGGCTACACCTTC
TRBJ2-7 NA TRBV25-1 TRBD1 CASSPGTGVPYEQYF TGTGCCAGCTCGCCCGGGACAGGGGTACCCTACGAGCAGTACTTC
TRBJ2-7 NA TRBV7-9 TRBD1 CASSPRGTVTYEQYF TGTGCCAGCAGCCCTAGGGGGACAGTCACCTACGAGCAGTACTTC
TRBJ2-1 NA TRBV9 NA CASSGRGNEQFF TGTGCCAGCAGCGGGAGAGGGAATGAGCAGTTCTTC
TRBJ1-2 NA TRBV6-6 TRBD1 CASSSTGTDGYTF TGTGCCAGCAGTTCAACCGGGACAGATGGCTACACCTTC
TRBJ1-6 NA TRBV19 TRBD1 CASSSWDRVSSPLHF TGTGCCAGTAGTTCATGGGACAGGGTGAGTTCACCCCTCCACTTT
TRBJ1-4 NA TRBV30 NA CAWSVEGGVTNEKLFF TGTGCCTGGAGTGTGGAAGGGGGTGTGACTAATGAAAAACTGTTTTTT
TRBJ2-5 NA TRBV27 NA CASRYRGYMETQYF TGTGCCAGCAGATACCGCGGTTACATGGAGACCCAGTACTTC
TRBJ2-7 NA TRBV28 TRBD1 CASSLSGPRGRLGYEQYF TGTGCCAGCAGTTTATCAGGACCTAGGGGGCGTTTGGGCTACGAGCAGTACTTC
TRBJ2-3 NA TRBV5-1 NA CASTPLGGTFTDTQYF TGCGCCAGCACCCCTCTCGGGGGCACCTTCACAGATACGCAGTATTTT
TRBJ2-3 NA TRBV15 NA CATSREASRFTDTQYF TGTGCCACCAGCAGAGAGGCTAGCAGGTTCACAGATACGCAGTATTTT
TRBJ1-1 NA TRBV6-5 NA CASRRDRGKTEAFF TGTGCCAGCAGGCGGGATCGAGGAAAGACTGAAGCTTTCTTT
TRBJ1-1 NA TRBV5-1 NA CASRMPANTEAFF TGCGCCAGCAGAATGCCAGCTAACACTGAAGCTTTCTTT
TRBJ1-5 few TRBV2 NA CASSRGLNQPQHF TGTGCCAGCAGTCGCGGGCTCAATCAGCCCCAGCATTTT
TRBJ1-1 NA TRBV4-3 TRBD1 CASSQEWDSNTEAFF TGCGCCAGCAGCCAAGAATGGGACAGCAACACTGAAGCTTTCTTT
TRBJ1-6 NA TRBV10-3 NA CAISARRDIDYNSPLHF TGTGCCATCAGTGCACGCCGGGACATCGATTATAATTCACCCCTCCACTTT
TRBJ1-1 NA TRBV11-3 TRBD1 CASSPGQGLNTEAFF TGTGCCAGCAGCCCCGGACAGGGATTGAACACTGAAGCTTTCTTT
TRBJ1-5 NA TRBV10-3 NA CAAADSNQPQHF TGTGCCGCCGCGGATAGCAATCAGCCCCAGCATTTT
TRBJ2-7 NA TRBV28 NA CASRLPAGYEQYF TGTGCCAGCAGGCTCCCCGCGGGATACGAGCAGTACTTC
TRBJ2-2 NA TRBV6-4 NA CASSRGTLLDTGELFF TGTGCCAGCAGCCGCGGGACCCTACTGGACACCGGGGAGCTGTTTTTT
TRBJ1-1 NA TRBV23-1 NA CASRTANTEAFF TGCGCCAGCCGTACAGCAAACACTGAAGCTTTCTTT
TRBJ2-3 NA TRBV6-5 TRBD1 CASKLGQSTQAQYF TGTGCCAGCAAACTGGGACAGAGCACTCAAGCGCAGTATTTT
TRBJ2-7 NA TRBV18 TRBD1 CASSTSRDSEQYF TGTGCCAGCTCAACCTCCCGGGACAGCGAGCAGTACTTC
TRBJ2-3 NA TRBV24-1 NA CATSAGDTDTQYF TGTGCCACCAGTGCGGGGGACACAGATACGCAGTATTTT
TRBJ1-1 NA TRBV19 NA CASGLQKNTEAFF TGTGCCAGTGGCCTCCAGAAGAACACTGAAGCTTTCTTT
TRBJ1-6 NA TRBV5-1 NA CASSLGQGENSPLHF TGCGCCAGCAGCTTGGGGCAGGGAGAGAATTCACCCCTCCACTTT